This entry lists 32 T cell receptor beta chains sequenced from one sample in a study of blood T cell repertoires in COVID-19. The method was immunoSEQ multiplex PCR; TCRdb's version includes in-frame clones alone and lacks a portion of them. The sample shows around 46,000 clones, 80% to 90% of them seen only once. The sample comprised peripheral blood. Every receptor here comes from a woman of 80 years or more with COVID-19, enrolled during active disease.

The chain has TRBV18 and TRBJ2-7; TRBD1 agrees at 10 bases. The V gene end was trimmed by 1 base and the J gene end by 5 bases; junction bases not matched to a gene: 11. The V gene's germline CDR1 is KGHSH and CDR2 LQKENI. The CDR3 is made up of 17 amino acids. DNA for the CDR3: TGTGCCAGCTCACCACTCCCCCCGGACAGGGGGTCAAACGAGCAGTACTTC. Protein sequence: CASSPLPPDRGSNEQYF.

The J gene is TRBJ2-1, the V gene TRBV24-1; 9 bases are shared with TRBD2. CDR1 is KGHDR and CDR2 is SFDVKD in the germline V gene. V was pared by 5 bases and J by 3 bases, with 16 bases of the junction left unmatched. The CDR3 totals 19 residues. The chain's CDR3 is CATSGFGGRANSFYNEQFF. The CDR3 bases are TGTGCCACCAGTGGATTCGGCGGGAGGGCCAATAGTTTCTACAATGAGCAGTTCTTC.

A single count supports this clone. The CDR3 sequence: CASSLGLSGRGNEKLFF. In DNA, the CDR3 is TGTGCCAGCAGTTTAGGTCTTTCAGGCAGGGGAAATGAAAAACTGTTTTTT. The gene calls are TRBV27 and TRBJ1-4; D is perhaps TRBD1 (6 bases). The CDR3 loop spans 17 amino acids. The V gene lost 2 bases and the J gene lost 5 bases, with 18 bases spanning the gap. The germline gives CDR1 MNHEY, CDR2 SMNVEV (reference sequence).

The chain carries TRBV2 and TRBJ2-7, with a tentative D call TRBD2 (7 bases). The CDR3 runs to 14 residues. The germline CDR1 and CDR2 sequences are SNHLY and FYNNEI. V shed 8 bases and J shed 3 bases, with 17 bases lying between them. The CDR3 sequence: CASGVGGPSYEQYF. Here the CDR3 DNA reads TGTGCCAGCGGGGTCGGGGGGCCAAGCTACGAGCAGTACTTC.

The J gene is TRBJ2-2, the V gene TRBV11-2, with TRBD2 matching over 9 bases. The CDR3 runs to 16 residues. The V segment lost 3 bases and the J segment 4 bases; nucleotides outside the gene matches: 6. The germline V gene has CDR1 SGHAT and CDR2 FQNNGV. This CDR3 reads CASSFTGTSLTGELFF. The CDR3 DNA sequence: TGTGCCAGCAGCTTTACCGGGACTAGCCTCACCGGGGAGCTGTTTTTT.

CDR3 sequence reads: CASSAGQGETEAFF. CDR3 coding DNA: TGTGCCAGCAGTGCGGGACAGGGGGAGACTGAAGCTTTCTTT. This rearrangement joins TRBV6-4 to TRBJ1-1; 11 bases agree with TRBD1. V trimming: 4 bases; J trimming: 5 bases; junction bases outside the gene matches: 3. This CDR3 region has 14 residues. Per germline, CDR1 MRHNA and CDR2 SNTAGT.

This chain links TRBV19 with TRBJ1-2; 7 bases agree with TRBD1. CDR1 and CDR2 from the germline V gene are LNHDA and SQIVND (reference sequence). The CDR3 loop spans 14 amino acids. V gave up 5 bases and J gave up 4 bases; unmatched junction bases: 7. The CDR3 region has the DNA TGTGCCAGTAGTGATCACAGGGGTGGCTATGGCTACACCTTC. Translation gives CASSDHRGGYGYTF.

The gene calls are TRBV9 and TRBJ2-1, with 8 positions matching TRBD1. The V and J ends lost 3 bases and 6 bases, in that order; junction bases with no gene match: 8. Germline lookup yields CDR1 SGDLS and CDR2 YYNGEE. There are 15 residues in the CDR3. The CDR3 sequence is CASSADRGRINEQFF. The DNA of the CDR3 is TGTGCCAGCAGCGCTGACAGGGGCCGGATCAATGAGCAGTTCTTC. The whole variable domain, filled in from reference TRBV9 and TRBJ2-1, reads DSGVTQTPKHLITATGQRVTLRCSPRSGDLSVYWYQQSLDQGLQFLIQYYNGEERAKGNILERFSAQQFPDLHSELNLSSLELGDSALYFCASSADRGRINEQFFGPGTRLTVL.

This chain joins TRBV4-2 and TRBJ1-1; D gene uncertain. Germline V gives CDR1 LGHNA, CDR2 YNFKEQ. V was pared by 3 bases and J by 1 base, with 15 bases between. CDR3 length: 16 residues. CDR3 bases: TGTGCCAGCAGCCATTCGGCCAACAGCCGGAACACTGAAGCTTTCTTT. It yields the protein CASSHSANSRNTEAFF.

The chain links TRBV30 to TRBJ1-4; 9 positions match TRBD1. The CDR3 runs 15 residues. V dropped 0 bases and J dropped 7; count of bases not matched to a gene: 6. Germline loops: CDR1 GTSNPN, CDR2 SVGIG (reference sequence). The CDR3 DNA sequence: TGTGCCTGGAGTGTAACAGGGGGCAGGGGTGAAAAACTGTTTTTT. Translating gives CAWSVTGGRGEKLFF.

The J gene is TRBJ2-3, the V gene TRBV4-1, with D uncertain. This CDR3 comprises 15 residues. V shed 1 base and J shed 0 bases, with 8 bases lying between them. Germline CDR1 reads MGHRA; CDR2 reads YSYEKL. The CDR3 is CASSQVYSSTDTQYF. In DNA form, the CDR3 reads TGCGCCAGCAGCCAAGTTTACTCTAGCACAGATACGCAGTATTTT.

The chain has TRBV10-3 and TRBJ1-1; 7 bases are a match to TRBD1. The CDR3 has 14 amino acids. V gave up 3 bases and J gave up 5 bases; unmatched junction bases: 6. Germline CDR1 and CDR2: ENHRY and SYGVKD. The CDR3 protein is CAISDWSGGTEAFF. The CDR3 coding sequence is TGTGCCATCAGTGACTGGTCAGGGGGAACTGAAGCTTTCTTT.

This sequence joins TRBV23-1 and TRBJ1-5; 10 bases map to TRBD1. TRBV23-1 is classed as an ORF, of uncertain function. This CDR3 is 16 amino acids long. The trim removed 6 bases at V and 0 bases at J, leaving 5 bases unmatched. The CDR3 reads CASRPGQGYSNQPQHF. CDR3 nucleotides: TGCGCCAGCAGGCCGGGACAGGGGTATAGCAATCAGCCCCAGCATTTT.

This chain connects TRBV4-2 to TRBJ2-3; TRBD2 agrees at 11 bases. The V gene end was trimmed by 4 bases and the J gene end by 2 bases; junction bases not matched to a gene: 2. CDR1 is LGHNA, CDR2 YNFKEQ, per germline. CDR3 length: 15 residues. The CDR3 loop is CASSPGLAATDTQYF. For the CDR3, the DNA is TGTGCCAGCAGCCCGGGACTAGCGGCCACAGATACGCAGTATTTT.

The chain is built from TRBV19 and TRBJ1-1; no reliable D call. The CDR3 length is 13 residues. V shed 5 bases and J shed 1 base, with 8 bases lying between them. Germline CDR1 is LNHDA and CDR2 is SQIVND (reference sequence). The CDR3 loop reads CASSPTGNTEAFF. The CDR3 coding sequence is TGTGCCAGTAGTCCGACGGGGAACACTGAAGCTTTCTTT.

The chain recombines TRBV5-1 with TRBJ1-5; D unclear. This CDR3 has 15 residues. V lost 0 bases and J lost 4, with 11 bases in between. Germline assignment: CDR1 SGHRS and CDR2 YFSETQ. The CDR3: CASSLDPLINQPQHF. The CDR3 nucleotides are TGCGCCAGCAGCTTGGACCCCCTAATAAATCAGCCCCAGCATTTT.

The count of this clone is one. The V call is TRBV29-1, the J call TRBJ1-1, with 7 bases aligning to TRBD1. CDR3 length: 14 amino acids. The V and J ends lost 3 bases and 6 bases, in that order; junction bases with no gene match: 10. Germline CDR1 and CDR2: SQVTM and ANQGSEA. In nucleotides, the CDR3 is TGCAGCGTTGATAGCAGGAAGGGGGCTCCTGAAGCTTTCTTT. Translating it yields CSVDSRKGAPEAFF.

In this sample, this clone turned up once. The V call is TRBV5-1, the J call TRBJ2-5; TRBD1 aligns across 8 bases. CDR3 length equals 15 residues. V shed 4 bases and J 4 bases; nucleotides not matched to a gene: 9. The germline V gene encodes CDR1 SGHRS and CDR2 YFSETQ. This CDR3 is CASSRRQGPGETQYF. The CDR3, as DNA: TGCGCCAGCAGCCGCCGACAGGGGCCGGGAGAGACCCAGTACTTC.

V is TRBV24-1 and J is TRBJ1-2, with 8 bases that match TRBD1. There are 14 residues in the CDR3. Per the germline V gene, CDR1 is KGHDR and CDR2 is SFDVKD. After removal of 6 bases from V and 3 bases from J, the junction contained 5 bases not matched to a gene. CDR3 nucleotides: TGTGCCACCAGTTCAGGGGGCGCGGACTATGGCTACACCTTC. This encodes CATSSGGADYGYTF.

The J gene is TRBJ1-2, the V gene TRBV2; weak D call: TRBD1 (6 bases). Germline CDR1 SNHLY, CDR2 FYNNEI. Trimming removed 10 bases from V and 4 bases from J, with 16 bases in between. The CDR3 sequence is 13 residues long. CDR3 region: CANPTGTGYGYTF. For the CDR3, the DNA is TGTGCCAACCCGACAGGAACGGGCTATGGCTACACCTTC.

This clone has more than one count but fewer than ten. The V call is TRBV3-1 (or the pseudogene TRBV3-2), the J call TRBJ1-3, with D possibly being TRBD1 (5 bases). The CDR3 runs 14 residues. Trimming cost V 2 bases and J 4 bases, with 9 bases left between them. Germline CDR1 LGHDT, CDR2 YNNKEL (reference sequence). As DNA, the CDR3 is TGTGCCAGCAGCCAACAAGGGGCGGGAAACACCATATATTTT. Its protein product is CASSQQGAGNTIYF.

The chain recombines TRBV6-1 with TRBJ1-6; D call uncertain. There are 14 residues in the CDR3. Trimming pared 2 bases from V and 5 bases from J, leaving 7 bases between. Germline V CDR1 and CDR2: MNHNS, SASEGT. CDR3 sequence reads: CASSEITNNSPLHF. CDR3 nucleotides: TGTGCCAGCAGTGAAATTACAAATAATTCACCCCTCCACTTT.

The chain combines TRBV10-3 with TRBJ1-2, with TRBD1 matching 12 bases. This CDR3 is built from 13 residues. Germline V gene lookup returns CDR1 ENHRY and CDR2 SYGVKD. V lost 10 bases, J lost 7 bases, and 7 bases stayed unmatched. CDR3 amino acids: CATQPGQGAGYTF. The CDR3, as DNA: TGTGCCACCCAACCGGGACAGGGGGCTGGCTACACCTTC.

CDR3 coding DNA: TGTGCCAGCAGCTTAGTCCACTCGAGAGGAAACACCATATATTTT. Its protein is CASSLVHSRGNTIYF. The chain is built from TRBV11-2 and TRBJ1-3; D not resolved. Trimming took off 1 base at V and 4 bases at J, with 11 bases between the two ends. The CDR3 runs to 15 residues. CDR1 SGHAT and CDR2 FQNNGV come from the germline V gene.

V gene TRBV7-2 combines with J gene TRBJ1-1, with unresolved D. There are 13 residues in the CDR3. The germline V gene has CDR1 SGHTA and CDR2 FQGNSA. V lost 5 bases and J lost 1, with 8 bases in between. CDR3 sequence (DNA): TGTGCCAGCAGCGTAACAGAGAACACTGAAGCTTTCTTT. Protein: CASSVTENTEAFF. The full variable domain, in which reference TRBV7-2 and TRBJ1-1 provide the parts outside the CDR3, is GAGVSQSPSNKVTEKGKDVELRCDPISGHTALYWYRQSLGQGLEFLIYFQGNSAPDKSGLPSDRFSAERTGGSVSTLTIQRTQQEDSAVYLCASSVTENTEAFFGQGTRLTVV.

The CDR3, as DNA: TGTGCCAGCAGCTTCCTCGGGACTAGCGGGTCTGGTTCCTACAATGAGCAGTTCTTC. Amino acids: CASSFLGTSGSGSYNEQFF. V gene TRBV7-3 combines with J gene TRBJ2-1, with 12 bases lining up with TRBD2. From germline, CDR1 is SGHTA and CDR2 FQGTGA. The CDR3 runs to 19 residues. V shed 3 bases and J 1 base; nucleotides not matched to a gene: 10.

The chain uses TRBV7-2 and TRBJ1-5; TRBD1 aligns across 9 bases. CDR1 and CDR2 (germline): SGHTA, FQGNSA. The length of the CDR3 is 15 residues. With V trimmed by 5 bases and J by 6 bases, 8 bases remained unmatched. DNA for the CDR3: TGTGCCAGCAGCAGGGGACAGGGCCAGGGTCAGCCCCAGCATTTT. Translating it yields CASSRGQGQGQPQHF.

The rearrangement uses TRBV18 and TRBJ2-4; 9 nucleotides line up with TRBD1. Germline V CDR1 and CDR2: KGHSH, LQKENI. The CDR3 has 14 amino acids. The ends lost 3 bases at V and 5 bases at J; junction bases unmatched: 2. This chain's CDR3 is CASSPGQGENIQYF. Written as DNA, the CDR3 is TGTGCCAGCTCACCGGGACAGGGCGAAAACATTCAGTACTTC.

This chain connects TRBV9 to TRBJ2-7, with 11 bases identical to TRBD2. V was clipped by 0 bases and J by 4 bases; unmatched bases: 3. The germline V gene has CDR1 SGDLS and CDR2 YYNGEE. The CDR3 is made up of 15 amino acids. The CDR3 DNA reads as TGTGCCAGCAGCGTAGGACTAGCGGGGATGTACGAGCAGTACTTC. Amino acids: CASSVGLAGMYEQYF. The variable domain in full, completed from reference TRBV9 and TRBJ2-7, reads DSGVTQTPKHLITATGQRVTLRCSPRSGDLSVYWYQQSLDQGLQFLIQYYNGEERAKGNILERFSAQQFPDLHSELNLSSLELGDSALYFCASSVGLAGMYEQYFGPGTRLTVT.

As regards this clone: Distinct nucleotide sequences in the sample also encode this CDR3. DNA for the CDR3: TGTGCCAGCAGCGTAGTGACGGGGAACACTGAAGCTTTCTTT. Translation gives CASSVVTGNTEAFF. This chain links TRBV9 with TRBJ1-1; D not certain. V lost 0 bases and J lost 1, with 7 bases in between. Germline CDR1 reads SGDLS; CDR2 reads YYNGEE. This CDR3 spans 14 amino acids. The whole variable domain, remainder taken from reference TRBV9 and TRBJ1-1, is DSGVTQTPKHLITATGQRVTLRCSPRSGDLSVYWYQQSLDQGLQFLIQYYNGEERAKGNILERFSAQQFPDLHSELNLSSLELGDSALYFCASSVVTGNTEAFFGQGTRLTVV.

The chain has TRBV21-1 and TRBJ2-3; the D call TRBD2 from the table was never checked on the DNA. TRBV21-1 is assigned pseudogene status. The CDR3 length is 14 residues. The CDR3 loop reads CASTLSRRGDTQYF. CDR3 in DNA: TGTGCCAGCACCCTAAGCCGGAGAGGAGATACGCAGTATTTT.

V gene TRBV18 combines with J gene TRBJ2-7; D may be TRBD1 (6 bases). The CDR3 consists of 14 residues. Trimming removed 6 bases from V and 0 bases from J, with 12 bases in between. From germline, CDR1 is KGHSH and CDR2 LQKENI. The CDR3 loop reads CASSPDSLSYEQYF. In nucleotides, the CDR3 is TGTGCCAGCTCGCCGGACAGCCTCTCCTACGAGCAGTACTTC.